These T cell receptor beta chains were read from a single sample in a study of shared clonotypes between healthy human individuals. The protocol was immunoSEQ multiplex PCR, while the TCRdb copy is restricted to in-frame clones and leaves out a portion. The sample contains approximately 2.3 million clones, 93% of which appear only once. The sample taken for sequencing was naive CD4+ T cells from PBMCs. Receptor source: a man aged 18 to 30 in good health. Some clones in this sample may be carry-over from other donors' samples. Each CDR3 is given with its conserved first and last residue. The D gene is left open where the match is weak. Size is stated for part of the rows, as once, few or many counts, or as a class when the clone is expanded.

TRBJ2-5 - TRBV6-5 - CASFQWGTQYF TGTGCCAGCTTCCAATGGGGGACCCAGTACTTC
TRBJ2-5 - TRBV10-3 - CAISDRPAAQYF TGTGCCATCAGTGACCGTCCAGCGGCCCAGTACTTC
TRBJ1-5 - TRBV11-2 - CASSLDRGGGGQPQHF TGTGCCAGCAGCTTAGATCGGGGGGGCGGGGGTCAGCCCCAGCATTTT
TRBJ1-5 TRBD1 TRBV2 - CASSWTGGNQPQHF TGTGCCAGCAGTTGGACAGGGGGCAATCAGCCCCAGCATTTT
TRBJ2-1 - TRBV30 - CAWSVAVEQFF TGTGCCTGGAGTGTCGCCGTAGAGCAGTTCTTC
TRBJ2-5 - TRBV2 few CASRRALETQYF TGTGCCAGCCGGAGGGCCTTGGAGACCCAGTACTTC
TRBJ2-4 - TRBV11-2 - CASGAPIKGNIQYF TGTGCCAGCGGGGCTCCCATAAAAGGGAACATTCAGTACTTC
TRBJ2-1 TRBD2 TRBV9 - CASSASLGTRGNEQFF TGTGCCAGCAGCGCTAGCCTTGGGACTAGGGGCAATGAGCAGTTCTTC
TRBJ2-1 TRBD2 TRBV5-1 - CASHPQGGSRNEQFF TGCGCCAGCCACCCCCAGGGCGGGAGTAGGAATGAGCAGTTCTTC
TRBJ1-4 - TRBV4-2 - CASSDRRDVAEKLFF TGTGCCAGCAGCGACAGGAGGGACGTAGCTGAAAAACTGTTTTTT
TRBJ1-5 - TRBV4-1 few CASSQDRGGQPQHF TGCGCCAGCAGCCAAGATCGTGGGGGACAGCCCCAGCATTTT
TRBJ2-1 TRBD2 TRBV27 - CASSFGGTYNEQFF TGTGCCAGCAGTTTCGGGGGGACCTACAATGAGCAGTTCTTC
TRBJ2-7 TRBD2 TRBV10-2 - CASSLAGNYEQYF TGCGCCAGCTCCCTAGCGGGAAACTACGAGCAGTACTTC
TRBJ2-1 TRBD2 TRBV10-3 - CAISGERENNEQFF TGTGCCATCAGTGGGGAGCGGGAGAACAATGAGCAGTTCTTC
TRBJ1-1 - TRBV10-3 - CAISAHPSAGVGAEAFF TGTGCCATCAGTGCCCACCCCTCAGCGGGGGTAGGGGCTGAAGCTTTCTTT
TRBJ1-1 - TRBV6-4 - CASSNGALGTEAFF TGTGCCAGCAGTAATGGGGCCTTGGGTACTGAAGCTTTCTTT
TRBJ1-2 TRBD1 TRBV5-6 - CASSPGQGADGYTF TGTGCCAGCAGCCCCGGACAGGGGGCTGATGGCTACACCTTC
TRBJ2-1 - TRBV2 - CASAGPSNNEQFF TGTGCCAGTGCGGGACCGAGTAACAATGAGCAGTTCTTC
TRBJ2-1 - TRBV5-1 - CASSLTLSSARSYNEQFF TGCGCCAGCAGCTTGACCCTCTCTAGCGCTCGCTCCTACAATGAGCAGTTCTTC
TRBJ2-2 TRBD2 TRBV30 - CAWSVGTSGSPGELFF TGTGCCTGGAGTGTCGGGACTAGCGGGAGTCCCGGGGAGCTGTTTTTT
TRBJ2-5 - TRBV6-1 - CASSEAGRSLQETQYF TGTGCCAGCAGTGAAGCGGGACGGAGCCTCCAGGAGACCCAGTACTTC
TRBJ1-5 - TRBV6-1 - CASSWDVSGNQPQHF TGTGCCAGCAGTTGGGACGTTTCCGGCAATCAGCCCCAGCATTTT
TRBJ2-1 TRBD1 TRBV27 once CASLSLTGDNNEQFF TGTGCCAGCTTAAGCCTGACAGGGGATAACAATGAGCAGTTCTTC
TRBJ1-4 - TRBV7-9 - CASSLARTALATNEKLFF TGTGCCAGCAGCTTAGCGCGGACAGCCCTAGCAACTAATGAAAAACTGTTTTTT
TRBJ2-5 - TRBV9 - CASSAKALYGETQYF TGTGCCAGCAGCGCAAAAGCCTTGTACGGGGAGACCCAGTACTTC